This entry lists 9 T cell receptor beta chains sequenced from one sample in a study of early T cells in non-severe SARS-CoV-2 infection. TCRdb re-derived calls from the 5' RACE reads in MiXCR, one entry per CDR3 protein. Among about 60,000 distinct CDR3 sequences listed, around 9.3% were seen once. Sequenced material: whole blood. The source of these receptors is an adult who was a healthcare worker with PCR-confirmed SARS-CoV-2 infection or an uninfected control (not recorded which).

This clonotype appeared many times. CDR3 residues: CSASFRAPNNEQFF. CDR3 DNA sequence: TGCAGTGCTAGTTTCAGGGCGCCCAACAATGAGCAGTTCTTC. J is TRBJ2-1 and V is TRBV20-1; perhaps TRBD1 as D (5 bases). This CDR3 has 14 residues. V dropped 3 bases and J dropped 5 bases, with 14 bases sitting between them. Germline V gene data show CDR1 as DFQATT and CDR2 as SNEGSKA (reference sequence).

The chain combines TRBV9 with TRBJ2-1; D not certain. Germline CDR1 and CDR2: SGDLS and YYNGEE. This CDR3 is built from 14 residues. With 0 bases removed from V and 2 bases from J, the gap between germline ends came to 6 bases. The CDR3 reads CASSVAITYNEQFF. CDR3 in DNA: TGTGCCAGCAGCGTAGCTATTACCTACAATGAGCAGTTCTTC.

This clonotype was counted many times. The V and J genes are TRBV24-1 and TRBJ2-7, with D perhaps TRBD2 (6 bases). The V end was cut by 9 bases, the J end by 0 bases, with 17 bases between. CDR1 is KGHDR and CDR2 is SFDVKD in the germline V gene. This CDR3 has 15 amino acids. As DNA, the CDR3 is TGTGCCACCGGCTCAGGGCTAGCGAGCTCCTACGAGCAGTACTTC. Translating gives CATGSGLASSYEQYF.

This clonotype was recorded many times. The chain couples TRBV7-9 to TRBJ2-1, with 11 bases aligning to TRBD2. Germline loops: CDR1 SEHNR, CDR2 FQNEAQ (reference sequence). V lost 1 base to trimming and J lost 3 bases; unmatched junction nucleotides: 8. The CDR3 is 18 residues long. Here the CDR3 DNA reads TGTGCCAGCAGCTTAGGGGCCCTAGCGGGAGGCTACTACAATGAGCAGTTCTTC. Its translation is CASSLGALAGGYYNEQFF.

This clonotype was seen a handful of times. CDR3 in amino acids: CASSLGEGTDTQYF. DNA for the CDR3: TGTGCCAGCAGCTTGGGGGAGGGCACAGATACGCAGTATTTT. The rearrangement uses TRBV5-4 and TRBJ2-3, with D perhaps matching TRBD2 (6 bases). CDR1 is SGHNT and CDR2 is YYREEE in the germline V gene (reference sequence). The CDR3 sequence is 14 residues long. Between the trimmed V and J ends, which lost 0 bases and 1 base, there was a span of 6 bases.

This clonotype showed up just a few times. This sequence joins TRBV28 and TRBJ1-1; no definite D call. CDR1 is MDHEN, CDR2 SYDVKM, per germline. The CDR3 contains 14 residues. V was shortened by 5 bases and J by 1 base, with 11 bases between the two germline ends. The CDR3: CASSPPSWNTEAFF. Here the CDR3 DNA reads TGTGCCAGCAGTCCCCCGAGTTGGAACACTGAAGCTTTCTTT.

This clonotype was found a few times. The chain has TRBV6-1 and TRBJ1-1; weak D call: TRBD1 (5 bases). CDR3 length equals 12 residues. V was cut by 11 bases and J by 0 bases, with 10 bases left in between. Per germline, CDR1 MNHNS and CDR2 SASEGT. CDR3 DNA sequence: TGTGCCGGACAACCAATGAACACTGAAGCTTTCTTT. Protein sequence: CAGQPMNTEAFF.

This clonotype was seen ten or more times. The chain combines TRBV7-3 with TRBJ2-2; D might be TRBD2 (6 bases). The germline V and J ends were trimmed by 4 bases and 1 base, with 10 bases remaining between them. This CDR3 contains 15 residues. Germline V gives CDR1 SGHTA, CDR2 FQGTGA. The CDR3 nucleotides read TGTGCCAGCAGCTCGGGACTGCTGAACACCGGGGAGCTGTTTTTT. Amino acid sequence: CASSSGLLNTGELFF. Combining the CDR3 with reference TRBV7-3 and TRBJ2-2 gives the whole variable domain GAGVSQTPSNKVTEKGKYVELRCDPISGHTALYWYRQSLGQGPEFLIYFQGTGAADDSGLPNDRFFAVRPEGSVSTLKIQRTERGDSAVYLCASSSGLLNTGELFFGEGSRLTVL.

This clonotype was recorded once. CDR3 DNA sequence: TGTGCCAGCAGCTCAGGGTCAGGGAATGGCTACACCTTC. This encodes CASSSGSGNGYTF. V usage is TRBV7-3 and J usage is TRBJ1-2; D possibly corresponds to TRBD1 (5 bases). Germline V gene sequence: CDR1 SGHTA, CDR2 FQGTGA. V was shortened by 4 bases and J by 6 bases, with 12 bases between the two germline ends. The CDR3 is 13 amino acids.